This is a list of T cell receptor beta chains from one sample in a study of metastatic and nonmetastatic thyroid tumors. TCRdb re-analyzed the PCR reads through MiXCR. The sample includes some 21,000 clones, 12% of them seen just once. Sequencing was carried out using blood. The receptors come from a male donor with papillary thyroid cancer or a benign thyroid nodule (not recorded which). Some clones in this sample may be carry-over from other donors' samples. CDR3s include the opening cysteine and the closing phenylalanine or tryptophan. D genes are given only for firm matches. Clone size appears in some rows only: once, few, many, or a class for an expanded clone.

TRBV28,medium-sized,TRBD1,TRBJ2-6,TGTGCCAGCAGTTTAGAGACAGGGCTCTCTGGGGCCAACGTCCTGACTTTC,CASSLETGLSGANVLTF
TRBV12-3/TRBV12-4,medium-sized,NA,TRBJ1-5,TGTGCCAGCAGTTCATGGGAACAGGACAATCAGCCCCAGCATTTT,CASSSWEQDNQPQHF
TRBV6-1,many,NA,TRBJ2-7,TGTGCCAGCAAAAGGGCAGGGGCCTACGAGCAGTACTTC,CASKRAGAYEQYF
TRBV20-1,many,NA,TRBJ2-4,TGCAGTGCTAGCCGGTCTGGCGGCAGGGTAAAAAACATTCAGTACTTC,CSASRSGGRVKNIQYF
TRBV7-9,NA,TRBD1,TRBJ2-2,TGTGCCAGCAGCCGCGGGACAGGGGAGGGGGAGCTGTTTTTT,CASSRGTGEGELFF
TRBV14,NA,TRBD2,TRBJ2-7,TGTGCCAGCAGCCCGGGGTCCGGGACTAGGAGTGAGCAGTACTTC,CASSPGSGTRSEQYF
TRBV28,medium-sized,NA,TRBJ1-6,TGTGCCAGCGGGGACAAGGACAATTCACCCCTCCACTTT,CASGDKDNSPLHF
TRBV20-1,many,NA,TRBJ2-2,TGCAGTGCTAGCGCCAGCGGAGGAGGGGCCGGGGAGCTGTTTTTT,CSASASGGGAGELFF
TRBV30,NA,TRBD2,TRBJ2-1,TGTGCCTGGAGTCCCACCCGAGTTGGGGGGGAGTTCTTC,CAWSPTRVGGEFF
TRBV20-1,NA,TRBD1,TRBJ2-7,TGCAGTGCTAGAGATGATGACAGGGGGCTTTACGAGCAGTACTTC,CSARDDDRGLYEQYF
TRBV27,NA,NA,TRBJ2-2,TGTGCCAGCAGACGCCAGGGTGCTAACACCGGGGAGCTGTTTTTT,CASRRQGANTGELFF
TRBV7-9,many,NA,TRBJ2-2,TGTGCCAGCAGCACCCAGAACACCGGGGAGCTGTTTTTT,CASSTQNTGELFF
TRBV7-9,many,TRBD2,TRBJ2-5,TGTGCCAGCAGCCAGGTGCGGGAGTCGGCCTGGGAGACCCAGTACTTC,CASSQVRESAWETQYF
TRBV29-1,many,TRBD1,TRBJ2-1,TGCAGCGTTATCTCCACAGGGGGCGATGAGCAGTTCTTC,CSVISTGGDEQFF
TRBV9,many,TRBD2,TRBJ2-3,TGTGCCAGCAGCTTCACGATCCAGCGGGAGGATACGCAGTATTTT,CASSFTIQREDTQYF
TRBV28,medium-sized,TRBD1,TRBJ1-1,TGTGCCAGCATTACGGACAGGGTGAACACTGAAGCTTTCTTT,CASITDRVNTEAFF
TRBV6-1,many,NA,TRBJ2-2,TGCGCCAGCCGGGGCACCGGGGAGCTGCTTTTT,CASRGTGELLF
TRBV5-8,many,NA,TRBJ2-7,TGTGCCAGCAGCTTGCGCCTCGGCCAGGGATCCTACGAGCAGTACTTC,CASSLRLGQGSYEQYF
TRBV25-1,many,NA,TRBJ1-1,TGTGCCAGCAGTCAAACTCGGCAGGGGCCGGGTGAAGCTTTCTTT,CASSQTRQGPGEAFF
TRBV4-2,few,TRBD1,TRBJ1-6,TGTGCCAGCAGCCGCAGCCTCAGGGGGCGCGATTCACCCCTCCACTTT,CASSRSLRGRDSPLHF
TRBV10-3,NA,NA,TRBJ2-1,TGTGCCATCATGGCTAGTGGGACCTACAATGAGCAGTTCTTC,CAIMASGTYNEQFF
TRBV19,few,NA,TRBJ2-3,TGTGCCAGTAGTCCCGGGGTAGCGGTCTTCACAGATACGCAGTATTTT,CASSPGVAVFTDTQYF
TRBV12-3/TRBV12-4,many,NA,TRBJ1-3,TGTGCCAGCGGGGGGTATAACACCATATATTTT,CASGGYNTIYF
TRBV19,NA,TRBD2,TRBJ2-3,TGTGCCAGTAGTATTGGACTAGCAGGAGATACGCAGTATTTT,CASSIGLAGDTQYF